The 25 T cell receptor beta chains listed next were all sequenced from one sample in a study of radiotherapy plus CTLA-4 blockade in lung cancer (dated by TCRdb to 2017 to 2018). The library was built by means of the immunoSEQ multiplex PCR assay. TCRdb obtained this table from immuneACCESS and retained in-frame rearrangements with V and J assigned. These tables miss some clones; where compared with another copy, unresolved V genes account for less than half of the shortfall, and the remainder is unexplained. Present in this sample are 100,000 or so clones, around four fifths of which were seen just once. The ten largest clones represent 13% to 15% of the sample. The sequenced sample was peripheral blood, obtained from a patient treated with radiotherapy plus ipilimumab. All receptors come from a human donor with non-small cell lung cancer that progressed on radiotherapy plus ipilimumab.

The genes are TRBV7-2 and TRBJ2-3; 7 nucleotides agree with TRBD1. J lost 5 bases, V lost 1 base, and 12 bases had no gene match. This CDR3 is 17 amino acids long. Germline assignment: CDR1 SGHTA and CDR2 FQGNSA. For the CDR3, the DNA is TGTGCCAGCAGCTTAGATGCTCAGGGGGTGAAGGGAGATACGCAGTATTTT. It encodes CASSLDAQGVKGDTQYF.

The J gene is TRBJ2-7, the V gene TRBV5-4; possible D gene TRBD1, 6 bases. V lost 1 base and J lost 1, with 12 bases in between. CDR3 length equals 15 residues. The germline V gene has CDR1 SGHNT and CDR2 YYREEE (reference sequence). The CDR3 nucleotides read TGTGCCAGCAGCTTGAGAAGAGACAGGTCCTACGAGCAGTACTTC. This codes for CASSLRRDRSYEQYF.

V gene TRBV19 combines with J gene TRBJ1-5; possible D gene TRBD1, 6 bases. The CDR3 extends over 18 amino acids. Germline V CDR1 and CDR2: LNHDA, SQIVND (reference sequence). Trimming removed 5 bases from V and 0 bases from J, with 20 bases in between. The CDR3 DNA follows: TGTGCCAGTAGTGCCAACCTACAGGGCAGATATAGCAATCAGCCCCAGCATTTT. It codes for CASSANLQGRYSNQPQHF.

The gene calls are TRBV15 and TRBJ1-1; no firm D call. Germline values: CDR1 LNHNV, CDR2 YYDKDF (reference sequence). There are 12 residues in the CDR3. V lost 0 bases and J lost 7, with 6 bases in between. Here the CDR3 DNA reads TGTGCCACCAGCAGAGATCTGGTTGAAGCTTTCTTT. As protein: CATSRDLVEAFF.

As DNA, the CDR3 is TGTGCCAGCAGTTACTCCTGGCAGGGGGCTTATTCACCCCTCCACTTT. It is translated as CASSYSWQGAYSPLHF. The rearrangement joins TRBV6-5 to TRBJ1-6; 8 nucleotides align to TRBD1. Per the germline V gene, CDR1 is MNHEY and CDR2 is SVGAGI. The CDR3 is 16 residues long. V lost 0 bases, J lost 8 bases, and 6 bases stayed unmatched.

This chain joins TRBV4-1 and TRBJ1-1; TRBD1 agrees at 7 bases. CDR3 length equals 13 residues. V shed 3 bases and J 9 bases; nucleotides not matched to a gene: 7. Germline V gene data show CDR1 as MGHRA and CDR2 as YSYEKL. The CDR3 coding sequence is TGCGCCAGCAGCCAGGGACAGCCTAGTCAAGCTTTCTTT. Protein: CASSQGQPSQAFF.

The V and J genes are TRBV13 and TRBJ2-1; the D is unclear. The germline gives CDR1 PRHDT, CDR2 FYEKMQ (reference sequence). The CDR3 is 12 residues long. The V gene lost 3 bases and the J gene lost 3 bases, with 3 bases spanning the gap. In DNA, the CDR3 is TGTGCCAGCAGCTTCCGCTACAATGAGCAGTTCTTC. The encoded protein is CASSFRYNEQFF.

The chain combines TRBV7-2 with TRBJ1-6; D uncertain. This CDR3 comprises 17 residues. V was trimmed by 5 bases and J by 0 bases, leaving 14 bases between them. Germline V gene lookup returns CDR1 SGHTA and CDR2 FQGNSA. Here the CDR3 reads CASSHGGSGSYNSPLHF. The CDR3 DNA sequence: TGTGCCAGCAGCCACGGAGGTTCCGGCTCCTATAATTCACCCCTCCACTTT.

The rearrangement uses TRBV5-4 and TRBJ2-3; 8 nucleotides line up with TRBD2. The CDR3 extends over 16 amino acids. Trimming took 4 bases from V and 0 from J; bases not matched to a gene: 7. Germline V gene data show CDR1 as SGHNT and CDR2 as YYREEE (reference sequence). CDR3: CASSGEGLGSTDTQYF. For the CDR3, the DNA is TGTGCCAGCAGCGGGGAGGGACTAGGTAGCACAGATACGCAGTATTTT.

This chain links TRBV2 with TRBJ1-2; possibly TRBD1 for D (5 bases). This CDR3 region has 12 residues. The V gene's germline CDR1 is SNHLY and CDR2 FYNNEI. Trimming cost V 7 bases and J 5 bases, with 11 bases left between them. The CDR3 loop is CASNPTAYGYTF. In DNA form, the CDR3 reads TGTGCCAGCAACCCGACAGCTTATGGCTACACCTTC. Full variable domain (rest looked up from reference TRBV2 and TRBJ1-2): EPEVTQTPSHQVTQMGQEVILRCVPISNHLYFYWYRQILGQKVEFLVSFYNNEISEKSEIFDDQFSVERPDGSNFTLKIRSTKLEDSAMYFCASNPTAYGYTFGSGTRLTVV.

This chain joins TRBV7-8 and TRBJ1-6, with 9 bases identical to TRBD1. The germline gives CDR1 SGHVS, CDR2 FQNEAQ. CDR3 length equals 15 residues. V shed 6 bases, J shed 7 bases, and the junction held 7 bases outside the gene matches. The CDR3 DNA is TGTGCCAGCAGTCTTAGGACAGGGGTAAATTCACCCCTCCACTTT. It encodes CASSLRTGVNSPLHF.

This sequence joins TRBV6-6 and TRBJ2-7; TRBD2 matches 8 bases. The length of the CDR3 is 14 residues. Germline V CDR1 and CDR2: MNHNY, SVGAGI (reference sequence). Trimming removed 5 bases from V and 5 bases from J; junction bases left unmatched: 8. The CDR3: CASSLGTRVDEQYF. The CDR3 region has the DNA TGTGCCAGCAGTCTCGGGACTAGGGTCGACGAGCAGTACTTC.

The rearrangement links TRBV9 to TRBJ2-7, with D possibly matching TRBD1 (5 bases). Trimming left V 3 bases short and J 6 bases short, with 13 bases between. The CDR3 has 13 residues. Germline CDR1 and CDR2: SGDLS and YYNGEE. The CDR3 sequence is CASSEGISGEQYF. The CDR3 DNA sequence: TGTGCCAGCAGCGAGGGGATATCGGGCGAGCAGTACTTC. Combining the CDR3 with reference TRBV9 and TRBJ2-7 gives the whole variable domain DSGVTQTPKHLITATGQRVTLRCSPRSGDLSVYWYQQSLDQGLQFLIQYYNGEERAKGNILERFSAQQFPDLHSELNLSSLELGDSALYFCASSEGISGEQYFGPGTRLTVT.

This chain links TRBV9 with TRBJ2-7, with TRBD2 matching 7 bases. In germline, CDR1 is SGDLS, CDR2 YYNGEE. The CDR3 runs 13 residues. The ends lost 3 bases at V and 3 bases at J; junction bases unmatched: 3. CDR3: CASSETSSYEQYF. The CDR3 DNA follows: TGTGCCAGCAGCGAGACTAGCAGCTACGAGCAGTACTTC.

The chain is built from TRBV5-1 and TRBJ2-1, with D possibly being TRBD2 (5 bases). The V end was cut by 4 bases, the J end by 0 bases, with 14 bases between. The CDR3 covers 16 residues. Germline V gives CDR1 SGHRS, CDR2 YFSETQ. The DNA of the CDR3 is TGCGCCAGCAGCCCAGGAAGCGGAAGCTCCTACAATGAGCAGTTCTTC. This encodes CASSPGSGSSYNEQFF.

This chain links TRBV7-8 with TRBJ2-2; 11 bases match TRBD1. The germline gives CDR1 SGHVS, CDR2 FQNEAQ. V gave up 1 base and J gave up 7 bases; unmatched junction bases: 8. This CDR3 has 17 residues. The CDR3 DNA sequence: TGTGCCAGCAGCTTAGAGTTGGACAGGGGGCAGGGCGGGGAGCTGTTTTTT. Translated: CASSLELDRGQGGELFF. Supplemented by reference TRBV7-8 and TRBJ2-2, the full variable domain reads GAGVSQSPRYKVAKRGQDVALRCDPISGHVSLFWYQQALGQGPEFLTYFQNEAQLDKSGLPSDRFFAERPEGSVSTLKIQRTQQEDSAVYLCASSLELDRGQGGELFFGEGSRLTVL.

DNA for the CDR3: TGTGCCAGCAGGGAACGGGAAACCGGGGAGCTGTTTTTT. Protein product: CASRERETGELFF. This chain joins TRBV2 and TRBJ2-2, with a tentative D call TRBD2 (5 bases). This CDR3 spans 13 amino acids. The V gene lost 6 bases and the J gene lost 5 bases, with 10 bases spanning the gap. CDR1 is SNHLY, CDR2 FYNNEI, per germline.

This clone has a handful of counts. The rearrangement joins TRBV19 to TRBJ2-3; possibly TRBD2 for D (5 bases). Trimming took off 6 bases at V and 0 bases at J, with 16 bases between the two ends. Per the germline V gene, CDR1 is LNHDA and CDR2 is SQIVND (reference sequence). The length of the CDR3 is 16 residues. CDR3 DNA: TGTGCCAGTAGGGGAGCGGAACTCCCTAGCACAGATACGCAGTATTTT. It specifies CASRGAELPSTDTQYF.

The table lists this clone with a few counts. The rearrangement links TRBV7-9 to TRBJ1-4, with a weak D call TRBD1 (5 bases). The germline gives CDR1 SEHNR, CDR2 FQNEAQ (reference sequence). Trimming took off 1 base at V and 7 bases at J, with 10 bases between the two ends. The CDR3 consists of 14 residues. The CDR3 reads CASSLVPTAEKLFF. The DNA of the CDR3 is TGTGCCAGCAGCTTAGTTCCGACAGCTGAAAAACTGTTTTTT.

Notes on this clone: In the same sample, other DNA sequences code for this CDR3. The rearrangement uses TRBV2 and TRBJ1-5; tentatively, D is TRBD1 (6 bases). Germline CDR1 is SNHLY and CDR2 is FYNNEI. V lost 2 bases and J 3 bases, leaving 8 bases between the germline ends. The CDR3 runs 14 residues. CDR3 sequence reads: CASSERTDNQPQHF. In nucleotides, the CDR3 is TGTGCCAGCAGTGAACGGACAGACAATCAGCCCCAGCATTTT. Based on the CDR3 plus reference TRBV2 and TRBJ1-5, the full variable domain is EPEVTQTPSHQVTQMGQEVILRCVPISNHLYFYWYRQILGQKVEFLVSFYNNEISEKSEIFDDQFSVERPDGSNFTLKIRSTKLEDSAMYFCASSERTDNQPQHFGDGTRLSIL.

The rearrangement links TRBV25-1 to TRBJ1-2; D uncertain. The CDR3 consists of 13 residues. Trimming took 1 base from V and 6 from J, leaving 9 bases between them. CDR1 is MGHDK, CDR2 SYGVNS, per germline. CDR3 loop: CASSESGKHGYTF. The CDR3 bases are TGTGCCAGCAGTGAATCCGGAAAGCATGGCTACACCTTC.

The chain uses TRBV6-6 and TRBJ2-3; TRBD2 matches 8 bases. The CDR3 runs 14 residues. Germline trimming cut 6 bases from V and 1 base from J; bases unmatched to any gene: 3. Looked up from germline, CDR1 is MNHNY and CDR2 is SVGAGI (reference sequence). CDR3 nucleotide sequence: TGTGCCAGCAGCGGGACTAGGGGCACAGATACGCAGTATTTT. This sequence encodes CASSGTRGTDTQYF.

This clone was observed once. This chain links TRBV30 with TRBJ1-5; weak D call: TRBD1 (5 bases). Between the trimmed V and J ends, which lost 5 bases and 4 bases, there was a span of 12 bases. This CDR3 has 13 amino acids. Germline V CDR1 and CDR2: GTSNPN, SVGIG (reference sequence). The CDR3 spells CAWAGDVNQPQHF. In DNA form, the CDR3 reads TGTGCCTGGGCGGGGGATGTGAATCAGCCCCAGCATTTT.

The chain couples TRBV25-1 to TRBJ1-1, with D maybe TRBD1 (5 bases). CDR1 and CDR2 (germline): MGHDK, SYGVNS. The CDR3 runs to 18 residues. Trimming pared 4 bases from V and 1 base from J, leaving 22 bases between. The CDR3 DNA sequence: TGTGCCAGCAGTGGGGACTTTGGGAGGGCGGAGGGGAACACTGAAGCTTTCTTT. Translated: CASSGDFGRAEGNTEAFF.

The CDR3 DNA is TGTGCCAGTCAGCGGGGGGACTGGGCGGGCAATGAGCAGTTCTTC. Translated: CASQRGDWAGNEQFF. The chain recombines TRBV7-9 with TRBJ2-1, with 9 bases aligning to TRBD2. Germline V gene sequence: CDR1 SEHNR, CDR2 FQNEAQ (reference sequence). The CDR3 consists of 15 residues. V shed 9 bases and J 6 bases; nucleotides not matched to a gene: 12.